The subject of this entry is one TCR beta chain. Its antigen is unidentified. The sample belongs to a study of T cells after posttransplantation cyclophosphamide. V shed 4 bases, J shed 5 bases, and the junction held 8 bases outside the gene matches. The CDR3 is 14 amino acids. Germline V lookup: CDR1 SGHVS, CDR2 FQNEAQ. Generated by immunoSEQ multiplex PCR, the TCRdb table keeps only in-frame clones and is missing some. This table holds under 40,000 clones, 90% to 95% found once. The naive gate required viable CD3+CD4+ or CD3+CD8+ cells with CCR7+CD45RA+CD45RO-CD95-CD27+CD28+ phenotype. The related graft donor's blood sample was taken on the day of bone marrow donation. Overall study results and limits: Blood and skin or GI T cell repertoires showed limited TRB overlap. Donor-recipient repertoire similarity was low at 1-2 months, rising over year one.

This chain joins TRBV7-8 and TRBJ2-7; 7 nucleotides line up with TRBD1. The sequence derives from a man younger than 45 in good health and a related stem cell transplant donor. Sequenced sample: naive CD4+ T cells sorted from blood. As DNA, the CDR3 is TGTGCCAGCAGCTCTTTTGACAGGGACGACGAGCAGTACTTC. Translated: CASSSFDRDDEQYF.